This T cell receptor beta chain appears in the sequencing data of a study of blood T cell repertoires in COVID-19. Trimming at V came to 5 bases and at J to 5 bases, leaving 10 bases not matched to a gene. Per germline, CDR1 SEHNR and CDR2 FQNEAQ (reference sequence). This CDR3 comprises 15 residues. The data were produced by immunoSEQ multiplex PCR, yet TCRdb's version contains in-frame clones alone and is incomplete. Of some 200,000 clones listed, 84% were seen once; the top ten hold roughly 5%. Sequencing used peripheral blood. The chain recombines TRBV7-9 with TRBJ2-7, with 9 bases matching TRBD1. The origin of this receptor is a woman aged 55-75 years who had recovered from COVID-19. The CDR3, as DNA: TGTGCCAGCAGCGCCCCGGGACAGGGATTGGACGAGCAGTACTTC. Translated, it gives CASSAPGQGLDEQYF.